Below, one T cell receptor beta chain is given with its context. What this receptor recognizes is not known. No base quality values were provided; no much bigger clone lies one nucleotide off. The sample comes from a study of blood T cell repertoires in COVID-19 (dated by TCRdb to 2020 to 2021). About the investigation overall: Samples from collaborators originated in the United States, Italy and Spain and spanned both the acute and convalescent phases of COVID-19. Where available, HLA class I and class II types were taken from metadata supplied by the sample provider and were not determined by assay-based typing. The samples were drawn from the first 160 participants of the ongoing ImmuneRACE study and from over 950 subjects provided by 6 global collaborators. The dataset comprised deeply sampled blood TCRbeta repertoires from subjects exposed to, actively infected with, or recovered from COVID-19. The prospective study material was composed of cDNA or gDNA derived from T cells, B-cell-depleted T cells, or PBMCs. The repertoires were released in a freely available public database intended as a resource for research on the immune response to SARS-CoV-2. The sample metadata nearly always contained a de-identified subject ID, COVID-19 status, age in years and sex. What the work shows at the level of the full study, not this receptor alone: How much clinical and demographic metadata was included differed by source and by participant, and the metadata was provided uncurated.

The CDR3 holds 12 amino acids from the cysteine to the phenylalanine. The read is trimmed to its CDR3 DNA, 36 bases read in frame from base 1. The germline V gene (reference sequence) sets CDR1 to LGHDT and CDR2 to YNNKEL. V is pared back by 0 bases and J by 11 bases, with 8 bases lying between the germline termini. Collaborating institutions collected whole blood in K2EDTA tubes following their own protocols. For TCRbeta analysis, collaborators shipped samples in one of three forms: frozen whole blood, isolated PBMCs, or DNA extracted from either of those sample types. TCRbeta CDR3 regions were amplified from genomic DNA using the immunoSEQ Assay, a bias-controlled multiplex PCR. The authors' pipeline ran thus. Nucleated cell counts per sample were estimated from amplification of reference gene primers within the assay. To quantify the absolute abundance of each unique TCRbeta CDR3 rearrangement, sequence reads were collapsed and filtered. For each sample, productive Simpson clonality was calculated as the square root of Simpson's diversity index over productive rearrangements. TCRdb mirrors the immuneACCESS table, restricted to in-frame sequences. Some clones are absent from its copies; in checked studies, under half trace to an unresolved V gene, and the reason for the others is unknown. V and J calls and clone size come straight from that table; D and trimming were deduced from the DNA. A total of 95,000 to 100,000 clones appear in this sample, about 90% of them only once. The ten largest clones represent 17% of the sample.

The receptor comes from a man aged 50-60 years with acute or convalescent COVID-19. The V gene is TRBV3-1 (or the pseudogene TRBV3-2) and the J gene is TRBJ1-3; confidence is insufficient to name the D gene. Sequencing was done on a sample of peripheral blood. The DNA sequence is given as TGTGCCAGCAGCCAAGAGAGTCACTCCATATATTTT. Translated, it reads CASSQESHSIYF.